A single sample gave rise to the 8 T cell receptor beta chains below, sequenced in a study of blood T cells in healthy people across ages. The second PCR ran about 6 to 12 cycles with a sample-barcoded 5' primer and J-beta primers. TCRdb processed the 5' RACE reads anew with MiXCR; each CDR3 protein has one entry. In the table there are about 800,000 distinct CDR3 sequences, about 25% of which are singletons. The same sample was also studied in work on T cells of mothers and their children.

The specimen sequenced was blood. The origin of the receptors is a boy younger than 18 in good health.

V gene TRBV5-1 combines with J gene TRBJ2-1, with 8 positions matching TRBD2. The CDR3 runs 15 residues. In germline, CDR1 is SGHRS, CDR2 YFSETQ. The V segment lost 1 base and the J segment 8 bases; nucleotides outside the gene matches: 8. The CDR3: CASSLKPGGPHEQFF. The DNA of the CDR3 is TGCGCCAGCAGCTTGAAACCGGGAGGGCCCCATGAGCAGTTCTTC.

This clonotype was picked up a small number of times. V usage is TRBV28 and J usage is TRBJ2-7; D is unresolved. Between the trimmed V and J ends, which lost 3 bases and 0 bases, there was a span of 9 bases. This CDR3 is 14 amino acids long. From germline, CDR1 is MDHEN and CDR2 SYDVKM. CDR3 in DNA: TGTGCCAGCAGTTTCACGGATTTCTCCTACGAGCAGTACTTC. This translates into CASSFTDFSYEQYF.

The V call is TRBV12-3 or TRBV12-4, the J call TRBJ2-5, with TRBD2 matching 8 bases. This CDR3 has 16 amino acids. Trimming at V came to 6 bases and at J to 4 bases, leaving 13 bases not matched to a gene. CDR3: CASRFSSGSYGETQYF. The CDR3 region has the DNA TGTGCCAGCAGGTTTTCTAGCGGGTCCTACGGAGAGACCCAGTACTTC.

V usage is TRBV5-6 and J usage is TRBJ1-1; a weak D match, TRBD1 (6 bases). This CDR3 has 15 residues. The germline CDR1 and CDR2 sequences are SGHDT and YYEEEE. The germline V and J ends were trimmed by 0 bases and 6 bases, with 15 bases remaining between them. The CDR3 DNA is TGTGCCAGCAGCTTGGGGGGGCTGGAAGGTCCTGAAGCTTTCTTT. Translation: CASSLGGLEGPEAFF.

This clonotype has more than one count but fewer than ten. The genes are TRBV29-1 and TRBJ2-4, with D unresolved. The CDR3 covers 12 residues. V shed 0 bases and J shed 7 bases, with 7 bases lying between them. Germline V CDR1 and CDR2: SQVTM, ANQGSEA. CDR3 sequence: CSVEDPFNIQYF. The DNA of the CDR3 is TGCAGCGTTGAAGATCCCTTCAACATTCAGTACTTC.

The J gene is TRBJ1-1, the V gene TRBV20-1, with D unclear. V was shortened by 3 bases and J by 1 base, with 12 bases between the two germline ends. The CDR3 loop spans 14 amino acids. Looked up from germline, CDR1 is DFQATT and CDR2 is SNEGSKA (reference sequence). The CDR3 spells CSARAGGRNTEAFF. The DNA for the CDR3 is TGCAGTGCTAGGGCGGGAGGGAGGAACACTGAAGCTTTCTTT.

The chain couples TRBV7-9 to TRBJ2-5, with D unresolved. The CDR3 spans 15 residues. Looked up from germline, CDR1 is SEHNR and CDR2 is FQNEAQ (reference sequence). The V end was cut by 4 bases, the J end by 0 bases, with 12 bases between. The DNA of the CDR3 is TGTGCCAGCAGCTCCAGGACCTGGTACCAAGAGACCCAGTACTTC. As protein: CASSSRTWYQETQYF.

The rearrangement joins TRBV28 to TRBJ1-4, with 7 bases identical to TRBD1. Trimming at V came to 4 bases and at J to 8 bases, leaving 10 bases not matched to a gene. CDR3 length: 15 residues. The germline V gene encodes CDR1 MDHEN and CDR2 SYDVKM. As DNA, the CDR3 is TGTGCCAGCAGTTCACCGCAGGGGGTAGAAGAAAAACTGTTTTTT. Protein: CASSSPQGVEEKLFF.